This is a list of T cell receptor beta chains from one sample in a study of cytomegalovirus exposure and HLA in healthy donors. Sequencing used immunoSEQ multiplex PCR; TCRdb keeps in-frame clones, though not all of them. Counted here are 170,000 or so clones, over 65% occurring once; the ten biggest clones make up approximately 3.1%. Sequencing was done on a sample of PBMCs. The receptors originated from a woman aged 40 to 50 in good health and CMV-seronegative. Each CDR3 is given with its conserved first and last residue. D genes are given only for firm matches. A clone size is listed for some rows: how often the clone was seen (once, few, many), or a class if it is expanded.

-	-	TRBV6-5	TRBJ1-6	CASRVTAYNSPLHF	TGTGCCAGCAGGGTGACAGCCTATAATTCACCCCTCCACTTT
once	-	TRBV11-2	TRBJ2-7	CASSFGQKYEQYF	TGTGCCAGCAGCTTCGGACAGAAGTACGAGCAGTACTTC
-	-	TRBV6-5	TRBJ1-2	CASSPIDRGEGYTF	TGTGCCAGCAGTCCGATAGACCGTGGGGAGGGCTACACCTTC
-	TRBD1	TRBV19	TRBJ1-1	CASRITGVTEAFF	TGTGCCAGTAGGATTACAGGGGTCACTGAAGCTTTCTTT
-	-	TRBV7-9	TRBJ1-1	CASSFREINTEAFF	TGTGCCAGCAGCTTCCGGGAAATAAACACTGAAGCTTTCTTT
-	TRBD1	TRBV6-1	TRBJ1-5	CASSEDGQVRNQPQHF	TGTGCCAGCAGTGAAGACGGACAGGTTCGCAATCAGCCCCAGCATTTT
-	-	TRBV19	TRBJ2-7	CASSTLGGAYEQYF	TGTGCCAGTAGTACCCTAGGCGGTGCCTACGAGCAGTACTTC
once	TRBD1	TRBV27	TRBJ2-7	CASSPGQQTYEQYF	TGTGCCAGCAGCCCGGGACAGCAAACCTACGAGCAGTACTTC
-	TRBD1	TRBV5-4	TRBJ2-5	CASSSGTVQETQYF	TGTGCCAGCAGCTCGGGGACAGTACAAGAGACCCAGTACTTC
-	-	TRBV6-5	TRBJ2-3	CASREGFGGDTQYF	TGTGCCAGCAGGGAAGGGTTCGGGGGAGATACGCAGTATTTT
few	TRBD1	TRBV6-4	TRBJ2-2	CASDRGAGELFF	TGTGCCAGCGACAGGGGCGCCGGGGAGCTGTTTTTT
-	-	TRBV6-5	TRBJ2-1	CASRMDSVNNEQFF	TGTGCCAGCAGGATGGACAGCGTTAACAATGAGCAGTTCTTC
-	TRBD1	TRBV19	TRBJ1-5	CASSLRGRTTGGNQPQHF	TGTGCCAGTAGTCTCCGGGGCCGCACTACAGGGGGGAATCAGCCCCAGCATTTT
-	-	TRBV7-9	TRBJ2-5	CASSSGYQETQYF	TGTGCCAGCAGCTCAGGGTACCAAGAGACCCAGTACTTC
-	-	TRBV4-1	TRBJ1-2	CASSQGIPLANYGYTF	TGCGCCAGCAGCCAAGGTATCCCCCTCGCTAACTATGGCTACACCTTC
-	-	TRBV28	TRBJ1-2	CASSLTTANLNYGYTF	TGTGCCAGCAGTTTGACGACAGCCAATTTGAACTATGGCTACACCTTC
few	TRBD2	TRBV11-3	TRBJ2-1	CASSFGAGGYYEQFF	TGTGCCAGCAGCTTCGGAGCGGGGGGGTACTATGAGCAGTTCTTC
-	TRBD2	TRBV10-3	TRBJ2-3	CAISSTSGGSTDTQYF	TGTGCCATCAGTTCGACTAGCGGGGGGAGCACAGATACGCAGTATTTT
-	-	TRBV10-1	TRBJ2-1	CASSPGTPNEQFF	TGCGCCAGCAGCCCCGGGACACCTAATGAGCAGTTCTTC
-	-	TRBV5-1	TRBJ1-1	CASSFGGGNTEAFF	TGCGCCAGCAGCTTCGGGGGAGGGAACACTGAAGCTTTCTTT
-	TRBD2	TRBV5-1	TRBJ2-1	CASSTPLAGVSYNEQFF	TGCGCCAGCAGCACACCACTAGCGGGGGTGTCCTACAATGAGCAGTTCTTC
-	-	TRBV10-3	TRBJ2-3	CAISEVSDTQYF	TGTGCCATCAGTGAGGTATCGGATACGCAGTATTTT
once	TRBD1	TRBV7-6	TRBJ1-1	CASSPGRQGYTEAFF	TGTGCCAGCAGCCCAGGCCGACAGGGGTACACTGAAGCTTTCTTT
-	-	TRBV27	TRBJ1-4	CASSIGGLEKLFF	TGTGCCAGCAGTATCGGGGGGCTGGAAAAACTGTTTTTT
-	TRBD2	TRBV19	TRBJ2-2	CASSFRLAGGTFTGELFF	TGTGCCAGTAGTTTTCGACTAGCGGGGGGCACATTCACCGGGGAGCTGTTTTTT
-	TRBD1	TRBV11-2	TRBJ2-1	CASSLQGGIVRGEQFF	TGTGCCAGCAGCTTACAAGGGGGCATAGTCAGGGGTGAGCAGTTCTTC
-	TRBD1	TRBV10-1	TRBJ1-2	CASSGIQGGGYTF	TGCGCCAGCAGTGGTATACAGGGGGGTGGCTACACCTTC
-	TRBD2	TRBV6-5	TRBJ2-1	CASSRGGGLGEQFF	TGTGCCAGCAGTCGCGGGGGGGGCCTGGGTGAGCAGTTCTTC
few	-	TRBV19	TRBJ1-1	CASSEGRATEAFF	TGTGCCAGTAGTGAGGGGAGGGCCACTGAAGCTTTCTTT
-	TRBD2	TRBV27	TRBJ2-1	CASSRTLAGYNEQFF	TGTGCCAGCAGCCGAACACTAGCGGGGTACAATGAGCAGTTCTTC
-	TRBD1	TRBV5-5	TRBJ1-3	CATLCPLQGSSGNTIYF	TGTGCCACCCTGTGCCCACTACAGGGGAGCTCTGGAAACACCATATATTTT
once	-	TRBV6-6	TRBJ2-2	CASSLSHRNTGELFF	TGTGCCAGCAGCTTATCACACAGGAACACCGGGGAGCTGTTTTTT
-	-	TRBV5-1	TRBJ2-7	CASSLAPDSSYEQYF	TGCGCCAGCAGCTTGGCCCCCGACAGCTCCTACGAGCAGTACTTC
-	-	TRBV19	TRBJ2-4	CASSPLDRFGGDIQYF	TGTGCCAGTAGTCCCCTGGACAGGTTCGGGGGGGACATTCAGTACTTC
-	-	TRBV18	TRBJ2-7	CASSSGRGYEQYF	TGTGCCAGCTCATCCGGACGGGGATACGAGCAGTACTTC
-	-	TRBV29-1	TRBJ2-7	CSVTPPGAISYEQYF	TGCAGCGTCACTCCGCCAGGGGCGATCTCCTACGAGCAGTACTTC
-	TRBD1	TRBV15	TRBJ1-5	CATSTTGTAFSNQPQHF	TGTGCCACCAGCACCACCGGGACAGCGTTTAGCAATCAGCCCCAGCATTTT
once	TRBD1	TRBV4-1	TRBJ1-5	CASSQSTGGRSQHF	TGCGCCAGCAGCCAATCCACAGGGGGTCGGTCCCAGCATTTT
-	-	TRBV25-1	TRBJ1-2	CASATGTYNGYTF	TGTGCCAGCGCGACCGGGACTTACAATGGCTACACCTTC
once	TRBD2	TRBV4-1	TRBJ2-5	CASSQGTSGDGAQETQYF	TGCGCCAGCAGCCAGGGGACTAGCGGGGATGGGGCCCAAGAGACCCAGTACTTC
few	TRBD1	TRBV6-5	TRBJ1-6	CASSLTGALNSPLHF	TGTGCCAGCAGTTTGACAGGGGCCCTCAATTCACCCCTCCACTTT
-	TRBD1	TRBV5-1	TRBJ1-2	CASSLGAGTEYGYTF	TGCGCCAGCAGCTTGGGGGCCGGGACAGAGTATGGCTACACCTTC
-	TRBD1	TRBV9	TRBJ1-2	CASSAEGAYGYTF	TGTGCCAGCAGTGCGGAGGGGGCCTATGGCTACACCTTC
-	-	TRBV28	TRBJ1-2	CASSPHTVDGYTF	TGTGCCAGCAGTCCCCACACAGTGGATGGCTACACCTTC
-	TRBD1	TRBV6-5	TRBJ1-5	CASSGDSRVNQPQHF	TGTGCCAGCAGTGGGGACAGTCGGGTCAATCAGCCCCAGCATTTT
-	-	TRBV7-9	TRBJ2-7	CASRVDTSYEQYF	TGTGCCAGCAGGGTTGATACGAGCTACGAGCAGTACTTC
few	TRBD2	TRBV19	TRBJ2-7	CASRQGLGALYEQYF	TGTGCCAGTAGACAAGGACTAGGGGCTCTCTACGAGCAGTACTTC
-	TRBD2	TRBV4-1	TRBJ2-1	CASSQDSISAGGPNEQFF	TGCGCCAGCAGCCAAGATAGTATCTCGGCGGGGGGTCCTAATGAGCAGTTCTTC
-	-	TRBV11-2	TRBJ2-1	CASSFRPGQGSEQFF	TGTGCCAGCAGCTTCCGACCCGGACAAGGAAGTGAGCAGTTCTTC
-	-	TRBV7-7	TRBJ2-5	CASSLAYGTHQETQYF	TGTGCCAGCAGCTTAGCGTACGGGACACATCAAGAGACCCAGTACTTC
once	-	TRBV27	TRBJ2-7	CASSPRGGTYEQYF	TGTGCCAGCAGTCCCCGCGGCGGCACCTACGAGCAGTACTTC
-	TRBD1	TRBV7-7	TRBJ2-5	CASSQTGSGETQYF	TGTGCCAGCAGCCAGACAGGGTCGGGAGAGACCCAGTACTTC
once	-	TRBV5-6	TRBJ2-2	CASSLVGGAGNTGELFF	TGTGCCAGCAGCTTGGTTGGGGGGGCCGGGAACACCGGGGAGCTGTTTTTT
-	TRBD2	TRBV27	TRBJ2-3	CASSFISGGSTDTQYF	TGTGCCAGCAGTTTTATTAGCGGGGGTAGCACAGATACGCAGTATTTT
-	-	TRBV5-1	TRBJ2-7	CASSLARSYEQYF	TGCGCCAGCAGCTTGGCCAGGTCCTACGAGCAGTACTTC
-	-	TRBV12-5	TRBJ1-2	CASGGTRLDGYTF	TGTGCTAGTGGTGGGACTCGCCTTGATGGCTACACCTTC